This TCR beta chain appears in the sequencing data of a study of T cell changes during pregnancy in multiple sclerosis (dated by TCRdb to about 2019). For context, the study as a whole: The study looked at changes in the T cell repertoire across pregnancy in women with multiple sclerosis.

Points on this clone: The clone's antigen remains unknown. Base-call qualities are not available, and no considerably larger clone is one nucleotide away.

Library preparation employed the immunoSEQ multiplex PCR assay. TCRdb's version of the immuneACCESS table is confined to in-frame rearrangements and falls short of the full clone set. An unresolved V gene accounts for under half of the shortfall where checked; the remainder is of unknown origin. The sample table lists approximately 97,000 clones, about nine tenths of them with a count of one. The top ten clonotypes cover 1.5% to 2% of the sample. CDR1 SGHNT and CDR2 YYREEE are derived from the germline V gene (reference sequence). V lost 4 bases and J lost 6 bases; the stretch between them is 10 bases long. The CDR3 measures 13 amino acids from cysteine to phenylalanine. Kept here is only the CDR3 DNA, which spans 39 bases and is read in frame from base 1.

The chain is encoded by TRBV5-4 joined to TRBJ2-2, with no reliable assignment of the D segment. This clonotype was obtained from a female donor in good health, enrolled as a control in a pregnancy study. Specimen: peripheral blood, collected after pregnancy. The nucleotide sequence is TGTGCCAGCAGCCCCTCCGAGCCCGGGGAGCTGTTTTTT. This sequence encodes CASSPSEPGELFF.